This T cell receptor beta chain appears in the sequencing data of a study of blood T cell repertoires in COVID-19. For the study at large: The origin of the acute and convalescent COVID-19 samples was the United States, Italy and Spain.

Sequenced by immunoSEQ multiplex PCR; TCRdb stores in-frame clones only, minus some. This sample has around 280,000 clones; about 85% occur once, and the top ten carry about 2.2%. The CDR3 spans 15 residues. V lost 4 bases and J lost 3; bases outside the gene matches: 6. The germline V gene has CDR1 LNHDA and CDR2 SQIVND (reference sequence). Specimen: peripheral blood. The rearrangement links TRBV19 to TRBJ2-1; TRBD1 matches 7 bases. The receptor was isolated from a woman aged 45-65 years who had recovered from COVID-19. The DNA for the CDR3 is TGTGCCAGTAGTACTGGGACAGCCAACTACAATGAGCAGTTCTTC. Translating gives CASSTGTANYNEQFF.